This is a list of T cell receptor beta chains from one sample in a study of T cells in Graves' hyperthyroidism and ophthalmopathy. TCRdb itself ran the multiplex PCR reads through MiXCR, one entry per CDR3 protein. Among approximately 500,000 distinct CDR3 sequences listed, more than 45% were seen once. Sequenced sample: peripheral blood or thyroid tissue (not recorded which). The receptors stem from a woman under 30 with Graves' hyperthyroidism. CDR3s include the opening cysteine and the closing phenylalanine or tryptophan. D genes are given only for firm matches. Clone size is not always given. Where it is, it says once, few, many or a class for expanded clones.

>TRBV20-1|.|TRBD2|TRBJ2-1|14
TGCAGTGCTAAAACTAGCGGAATAGGGAATGAGCAGTTCTTC
CSAKTSGIGNEQFF
>TRBV6-1|.|TRBD1|TRBJ2-5|16
TGTGCCAGCAGTTACGGGACCGGGGACAGACAAGAGACCCAGTACTTC
CASSYGTGDRQETQYF
>TRBV7-6|few|.|TRBJ1-3|15
TGTGCCAGCAGCTCTGGACCCAGCTCTGGAAACACCATATATTTT
CASSSGPSSGNTIYF
>TRBV7-9|few|TRBD1|TRBJ2-7|14
TGTGCCAGCAGCCGACGACAGGGGGCACTTGAGCAGTACTTC
CASSRRQGALEQYF
>TRBV4-1|few|.|TRBJ1-5|18
TGCGCCAGCAGCCAAGGAATTTTTAGACGGGGTAGCAATCAGCCCCAGCATTTT
CASSQGIFRRGSNQPQHF
>TRBV30|.|.|TRBJ1-2|14
TGTGCCTGGAGGCCCCCGGGGCAAGGATATGGCTACACCTTC
CAWRPPGQGYGYTF
>TRBV7-9|.|.|TRBJ2-5|15
TGTGCCAGCAGCCAAAAGATTGTCGGGGCCGAGACCCAGTACTTC
CASSQKIVGAETQYF
>TRBV7-2|many|.|TRBJ1-4|13
TGTGCCAGCAGCTTCGGTCTGGGTGAAAAACTGTTTTTT
CASSFGLGEKLFF
>TRBV30|few|.|TRBJ2-5|15
TGTGCCTGGAGTCCCCCTCCCGGGCTACAAGAGACCCAGTACTTC
CAWSPPPGLQETQYF
>TRBV20-1|many|.|TRBJ1-1|16
TGCAGTGCCCTACCTTGGGCGGCCGAGATGAACACTGAAGCTTTCTTT
CSALPWAAEMNTEAFF
>TRBV12-3/TRBV12-4|many|.|TRBJ1-6|17
TGTGCCAGCAGTTCCCGGGTCCTCATTCGAACTAATTCATCCCTCCACTTT
CASSSRVLIRTNSSLHF
>TRBV10-3|.|TRBD1|TRBJ1-1|13
TGTGCCATCCAAGGACAGGGAATCCCTGAAGCTTTCTTT
CAIQGQGIPEAFF
>TRBV4-2|many|TRBD1|TRBJ2-5|15
TGTGCCAGCAGGCATGGACAGGGGAGTTCAGAGACCCAGTACTTC
CASRHGQGSSETQYF
>TRBV27|many|.|TRBJ2-7|12
TGTGCCAGCAGTCGGAACGGCTACGAGCAGTACTTC
CASSRNGYEQYF
>TRBV5-1|.|TRBD1|TRBJ2-7|14
TGCGCCCGCAGCCGGGACAGTTCTTCCTACGAGCAGTACTTC
CARSRDSSSYEQYF
>TRBV4-1|.|TRBD1|TRBJ1-2|14
TGCGCCAGCAGCCGAGAACAGGGGAACTATGGCTACACCTTC
CASSREQGNYGYTF
>TRBV7-9|many|.|TRBJ2-7|13
TGTGCCAGCAGCCTGGACATTAATTCCGAGCAGTACTTC
CASSLDINSEQYF
>TRBV19|many|TRBD1|TRBJ1-5|13
TGTGCCAGTAGGGACAGGGCCAATCAGCCCCAGCATTTT
CASRDRANQPQHF
>TRBV7-2|.|.|TRBJ2-5|11
TGTGCCAGCAGCACCCGACGGACCCAGTACTTC
CASSTRRTQYF
>TRBV12-3/TRBV12-4|many|.|TRBJ1-2|12
TGTGCCAGCAGCCATGGACTCTATGGCTACACCTTC
CASSHGLYGYTF
>TRBV2|.|.|TRBJ2-1|14
TGTGCCAGCAGTGAATGGGGACGGAACAATGAGCAGTTCTTC
CASSEWGRNNEQFF
>TRBV20-1|.|.|TRBJ1-5|16
TGCAGTGCTAGAGGACGTTGGGGGGAGGGCAATCAGCCCCAGCATTTT
CSARGRWGEGNQPQHF
>TRBV27|many|.|TRBJ2-7|12
TGTGCCAGCAGTCCAGGGGTTGGCGAGCAGTACTTC
CASSPGVGEQYF
>TRBV6-1|few|.|TRBJ1-4|14
TGTGCCAGCGTACAGTCGCGGGCTAATGAAAAACTGTTTTTT
CASVQSRANEKLFF
>TRBV12-3/TRBV12-4|many|.|TRBJ2-7|9
TGTGCCAGCAATTACGAGCAGTACTTC
CASNYEQYF
>TRBV7-9|few|.|TRBJ2-5|14
TGTGCCAGCAGCTTAGGGGGCGACAGGGAGACCCAGTACTTC
CASSLGGDRETQYF
>TRBV2|many|.|TRBJ2-1|12
TGTGCCAGCAGTCCGAGGGAATTCTCGCAGTTCTTC
CASSPREFSQFF
>TRBV6-5|.|.|TRBJ2-7|15
TGTGCCAGCAGTTACCTCACCGGGAACACCTACGAGCAGTACTTC
CASSYLTGNTYEQYF
>TRBV12-3/TRBV12-4|.|.|TRBJ2-7|12
TGTGCCAGCAGTTTGGACTATCGTGAGCAGTACTTC
CASSLDYREQYF
>TRBV29-1|.|.|TRBJ1-1|12
TGCAGTTTGGTGGGACCCGCCACTGAAGCTTTCTTT
CSLVGPATEAFF
>TRBV9|.|TRBD1|TRBJ1-2|15
TGTGCCAGCAGCGGGACGGGACAGGAGAACTATGGCTACACCTTC
CASSGTGQENYGYTF
>TRBV7-6|.|.|TRBJ1-4|14
TGTGCTAGCAGCCCCGGGATAGGGGATGAAAAACTGTTTTTT
CASSPGIGDEKLFF
>TRBV29-1|.|.|TRBJ2-7|12
TGCAGCGTGAGTGGGAAATCCTACGAGCAGTACTTC
CSVSGKSYEQYF
>TRBV7-2|.|.|TRBJ2-7|15
TGTGCCAGCAGCTTAACTGGGCCCCTCGCCTACGAGCAGTACTTC
CASSLTGPLAYEQYF
>TRBV11-2|.|.|TRBJ2-2|15
TGTGCCAGCAGCTTAGAGCCGCTGAACACCGGGGAGCTGTTTTTT
CASSLEPLNTGELFF
>TRBV4-1|.|.|TRBJ1-6|12
TGCGCCAGCAGCCCTCTTAATTCACCCCTCCACTTT
CASSPLNSPLHF
>TRBV27|.|.|TRBJ2-3|13
TGTGCCAGCAATGGAGTTGGCACAGATACGCAGTATTTT
CASNGVGTDTQYF
>TRBV7-9|many|.|TRBJ2-7|14
TGTGCCAGCAGCTTAATGGGGGCCGCCTACGAGCAGTACTTC
CASSLMGAAYEQYF
>TRBV7-8|.|TRBD1|TRBJ1-1|14
TGTGCCAGCAGCTCTCCGGGACAGGTCACTGAAGCTTTCTTT
CASSSPGQVTEAFF
>TRBV29-1|.|TRBD2|TRBJ2-7|16
TGCAGCGTTGGTTCCCCGGGACTAGCGGGAGGTTACGAGCAGTACTTC
CSVGSPGLAGGYEQYF
>TRBV12-3/TRBV12-4|many|.|TRBJ1-2|15
TGTGCCAGCAGTCCCGGCAGGTTGGCTAACTATGGCTACACCTTC
CASSPGRLANYGYTF
>TRBV6-2/TRBV6-3|many|.|TRBJ1-5|13
TGTGCCAGCAGTTACCAGGCGAATCAGCCCCAGCATTTT
CASSYQANQPQHF
>TRBV19|.|TRBD1|TRBJ2-7|15
TGTGCCAGTGGAGCCGGGACAGGAGATCCCTACGAGCAGTACTTC
CASGAGTGDPYEQYF
>TRBV29-1|.|.|TRBJ1-2|11
TGCAGCGGTGGGGCAGGGGATGGCTACACCTTC
CSGGAGDGYTF
>TRBV7-3|.|.|TRBJ1-4|12
TGTGCCAGCAGCTTAAACCAGGAGAAACTGTTTTTT
CASSLNQEKLFF
>TRBV15|.|TRBD1|TRBJ1-1|15
TGTGCCACCAGCATCGGGACAGGGGGCTGGACTGAAGCTTTCTTT
CATSIGTGGWTEAFF
>TRBV12-5|many|.|TRBJ1-2|14
TGTGCTAGTGTCCTCTTCCCGGGGAACTATGGCTACACCTTC
CASVLFPGNYGYTF
>TRBV6-2/TRBV6-3|many|TRBD1|TRBJ1-1|16
TGTGCCAGCAGTTCTTGGCCAGGGGGTTTGGCCACTGAAGCTTTCTTT
CASSSWPGGLATEAFF
>TRBV24-1|.|TRBD1|TRBJ2-7|14
TGTGCCACCAGTGACCAGGGGGCCTCCTACGAGCAGTACTTC
CATSDQGASYEQYF
>TRBV12-3/TRBV12-4|many|.|TRBJ2-7|13
TGTGCCAGCAGTTTTTTGGACCGGGGCCCGTGGTACTTC
CASSFLDRGPWYF